Detailed here is one T cell receptor (beta chain). Its antigen is as yet unknown. PCR amplification relied on 60 Vbeta primers (plus 13 Jbeta primers). Repertoires were generated with immunoSEQ multiplex PCR, while TCRdb's copy carries only in-frame clones and drops some. Among roughly 110,000 clones listed, about 77% were seen once. This sample was taken from a study of cytomegalovirus exposure and HLA in healthy donors. Turning to the study itself: Of the donors genotyped, approximately 410 in all, around 77% fell in the Caucasian-associated ancestry cluster. Study-level findings and limits: It emerged from a later analysis that several of the most significant clusters appeared to be linked to common viral pathogens. Analyses of presence/absence relied on an assumption of roughly uniform sequencing depth across donors. There were reportedly fewer N-insertions in an Asian-associated ancestry cluster than the roughly 670-donor mean, in a later analysis.

Sequenced input: PBMCs. This TCR was recovered from a young woman in good health and CMV-seropositive.

CDR3 in DNA: TGTGCCAGCAGCACAACCGTTAAGCCGGGACTGCCCATAGACTACGAGCAGTACTTC. It translates to CASSTTVKPGLPIDYEQYF. The rearrangement links TRBV13 to TRBJ2-7, with D maybe TRBD2 (6 bases). The CDR3 extends over 19 amino acids. CDR1 and CDR2 (germline): PRHDT, FYEKMQ (reference sequence). V lost 5 bases to trimming and J lost 3 bases, with 29 bases between them.